The clone carrying this T cell receptor (beta chain) was seen more than once but under ten times. The antigen remains undetermined. These data come from a study of T-cell reconstitution after alpha-beta-depleted transplantation in children. General study results and limits: Diversity and T-cell counts at one year after transplant derived mostly from new T cells. Elevated TCRbeta diversity at day 60 was traced, in some patients, to surviving recipient T cells and thymic progenitors. The study reportedly traced alpha-beta T cells about two months after transplant to several hundred expanded graft clones.

Preparing the TCRbeta library involved the use of unique molecular identifiers. Via MiXCR, TCRdb re-called the PCR reads, giving one row per CDR3 protein. This sample has about a million distinct CDR3 sequences, with around 30% found just once. This receptor was identified in a boy younger than two who had a stem cell transplant for SCID, so the T cells may come from the graft donor. The material sequenced was PBMCs, mostly from graft donor cells, taken 360 days after TCRalphabeta/CD19-depleted stem cell transplant.

This chain's CDR3 is CASSLVAAVFENIQYF. The CDR3 DNA reads TGTGCCAGCAGCTTAGTTGCCGCGGTTTTTGAAAACATTCAGTACTTC. J is TRBJ2-4 and V is TRBV7-2; D remains ambiguous. V was cut by 1 base and J by 5 bases, with 15 bases left in between. Germline CDR1 is SGHTA and CDR2 is FQGNSA. CDR3 size: 16 residues.